Listed here are 8 T cell receptor beta chains from one sample, sequenced in a study of blood T cell repertoires in COVID-19. The protocol was immunoSEQ multiplex PCR, while the TCRdb copy is restricted to in-frame clones and leaves out a portion. The table lists about 310,000 clones, nearly 90% of them singletons. Sequenced sample: PBMCs or T cells enriched from blood (not recorded which). The origin of the receptors is a woman younger than 45 who had recovered from COVID-19.

CDR3 sequence (DNA): TGTGCCAGTAGTATAGGTCCGGGTAGCACTGAAGCTTTCTTT. It is translated as CASSIGPGSTEAFF. The chain links TRBV19 to TRBJ1-1; D is unresolved. Germline CDR1 is LNHDA and CDR2 is SQIVND (reference sequence). V dropped 1 base and J dropped 4 bases, with 10 bases sitting between them. The CDR3 extends over 14 amino acids.

This clone appeared a single time. The chain links TRBV18 to TRBJ1-3; TRBD1 matches at 8 bases. This CDR3 contains 15 residues. The V and J ends lost 5 bases and 0 bases, in that order; junction bases with no gene match: 3. Per the germline V gene, CDR1 is KGHSH and CDR2 is LQKENI. The CDR3 here is CASSSTGDSGNTIYF. The CDR3 DNA is TGTGCCAGCTCATCGACAGGGGACTCTGGAAACACCATATATTTT.

This chain uses TRBV4-2 with TRBJ1-5; D uncertain. CDR3 length: 19 residues. Germline-derived CDR1 and CDR2 are LGHNA and YNFKEQ. The ends were cut back, 0 bases at V and 2 bases at J, with 20 bases in the middle. Here the CDR3 DNA reads TGTGCCAGCAGCCAAGAAATCGGGTACCCGGATGACGGCAATCAGCCCCAGCATTTT. This encodes CASSQEIGYPDDGNQPQHF.

The chain carries TRBV5-6 and TRBJ2-5; D is perhaps TRBD2 (6 bases). Per germline, CDR1 SGHDT and CDR2 YYEEEE. The CDR3 runs 16 residues. Trimming took off 2 bases at V and 5 bases at J, with 19 bases between the two ends. The CDR3 bases are TGTGCCAGCAGCTTATTTTGGGGGGACCGTGTGGAGACCCAGTACTTC. Encoded protein: CASSLFWGDRVETQYF.

The V gene is TRBV4-1, the J gene TRBJ2-1; 8 nucleotides align to TRBD2. Germline V gene lookup returns CDR1 MGHRA and CDR2 YSYEKL. The J segment lost 3 bases and the V segment lost 0 bases, leaving 7 bases of the junction unmatched. There are 17 residues in the CDR3. CDR3 amino acids: CASSQDSSGLVYNEQFF. CDR3 in DNA: TGCGCCAGCAGCCAAGATTCTAGCGGGTTAGTCTACAATGAGCAGTTCTTC.

This chain joins TRBV30 and TRBJ2-6; D possibly corresponds to TRBD2 (6 bases). Germline values: CDR1 GTSNPN, CDR2 SVGIG (reference sequence). Trimming took 0 bases from V and 0 from J, leaving 18 bases between them. CDR3 size: 19 residues. In nucleotides, the CDR3 is TGTGCCTGGAGTGTACTAGTGGGACTGGGCCCCTCTGGGGCCAACGTCCTGACTTTC. Protein sequence: CAWSVLVGLGPSGANVLTF.

The chain joins TRBV7-9 to TRBJ2-4; the D gene is possibly TRBD1 (5 bases). Per the germline V gene, CDR1 is SEHNR and CDR2 is FQNEAQ (reference sequence). The CDR3 is made up of 16 amino acids. V was clipped by 5 bases and J by 0 bases, with 14 bases between them. Here the CDR3 reads CASSTDTILAKNIQYF. For the CDR3, the DNA is TGTGCCAGCAGCACGGACACAATTTTAGCCAAAAACATTCAGTACTTC.

This chain connects TRBV27 to TRBJ1-6, with 9 bases matching TRBD1. The germline V gene encodes CDR1 MNHEY and CDR2 SMNVEV (reference sequence). J gave up 8 bases and V 5 bases, and 4 bases lay outside the gene matches. This CDR3 has 14 amino acids. This CDR3 is CASSGQGPYSPLHF. DNA of the CDR3: TGTGCCAGCAGTGGACAGGGGCCTTATTCACCCCTCCACTTT.